Each of the 4 T cell receptor beta chains below was sequenced from the same sample in a study of blood T cell repertoires in COVID-19. Clones were read by immunoSEQ multiplex PCR, and TCRdb kept only the in-frame ones, dropping some. Of under 45,000 clones in the sample, approximately 90% were seen once. Sequencing used peripheral blood. The receptors shown here come from a man in his fifties or sixties with active COVID-19.

The chain links TRBV15 to TRBJ1-5; D might be TRBD1 (6 bases). The CDR3 length is 15 residues. The germline V gene has CDR1 LNHNV and CDR2 YYDKDF (reference sequence). Between the trimmed V and J ends, which lost 1 base and 2 bases, there was a span of 9 bases. The CDR3 is CATSRAAGGNQPQHF. CDR3 bases: TGTGCCACCAGCAGAGCGGCAGGGGGCAATCAGCCCCAGCATTTT. Looking up the rest from reference TRBV15 and TRBJ1-5 gives the full variable domain: DAMVIQNPRYQVTQFGKPVTLSCSQTLNHNVMYWYQQKSSQAPKLLFHYYDKDFNNEADTPDNFQSRRPNTSFCFLDIRSPGLGDTAMYLCATSRAAGGNQPQHFGDGTRLSIL.

The genes are TRBV4-1 and TRBJ2-1; 16 bases agree with TRBD2. The length of the CDR3 is 16 residues. V trimming: 5 bases; J trimming: 9 bases; junction bases outside the gene matches: 7. CDR1 MGHRA and CDR2 YSYEKL come from the germline V gene. CDR3 in amino acids: CASSSKGLAGGGEQFF. The CDR3 DNA reads TGCGCCAGCAGCTCCAAGGGACTAGCGGGAGGGGGTGAGCAGTTCTTC.

The rearrangement uses TRBV7-2 and TRBJ2-1; 8 positions match TRBD2. The CDR3 runs to 14 residues. V lost 3 bases and J lost 11; bases outside the gene matches: 9. Germline-derived CDR1 and CDR2 are SGHTA and FQGNSA. CDR3 sequence: CASSLNGRADKQFF. The DNA for the CDR3 is TGTGCCAGCAGCTTGAACGGGAGGGCCGATAAGCAGTTCTTC.

The genes are TRBV28 and TRBJ2-7, with TRBD2 identical over 10 bases. Germline lookup yields CDR1 MDHEN and CDR2 SYDVKM. The ends lost 5 bases at V and 7 bases at J; junction bases unmatched: 11. The CDR3 runs to 15 residues. The CDR3 DNA reads as TGTGCCAGCAGTCCCCGGACTAGCGGTCCCCTGGAGCAGTACTTC. This translates into CASSPRTSGPLEQYF.